Each of the 5 T cell receptor beta chains below was sequenced from the same sample in a study of blood T cells in healthy people across ages. Through a sample-barcoded 5' primer and a J-beta primer mix, a second PCR was run for about 6 to 11 cycles. Each CDR3 protein is one row after TCRdb ran MiXCR on the 5' RACE reads. This table has 780,000 or so distinct CDR3 sequences, 25% appearing once. The sample was also reused in another study, on T cells of mothers and their children.

Material: blood. The receptors were sampled from a boy between 10 and 17 years old in good health.

The chain recombines TRBV19 with TRBJ2-5, with TRBD2 matching over 9 bases. Judging by the DNA end, TRBJ2-1 fits better; the J call may be wrong. CDR3 size: 14 residues. Per the germline V gene, CDR1 is LNHDA and CDR2 is SQIVND (reference sequence). CDR3 nucleotides: TGTGCCACCGCCCTAGCGGGGTCTGGGAATGAGCAGTTCTTC. Translated, it gives CATALAGSGNEQFF.

The chain employs TRBV29-1 and TRBJ2-5; 7 positions agree with TRBD2. Trimming at V came to 7 bases and at J to 5 bases, leaving 7 bases not matched to a gene. The CDR3 spans 12 residues. Per the germline V gene, CDR1 is SQVTM and CDR2 is ANQGSEA. Here the CDR3 reads CSAGLGSETQYF. The DNA for the CDR3 is TGCAGCGCCGGACTAGGTAGCGAGACCCAGTACTTC.

This clonotype appeared a few times. The chain couples TRBV4-3 to TRBJ2-4; D not resolved. The CDR3 is made up of 14 amino acids. V lost 0 bases, J lost 7 bases, and 10 bases lay in between. The germline V gene has CDR1 LGHNA and CDR2 YSLEER. In nucleotides, the CDR3 is TGCGCCAGCAGCCAAGATTTGACGGAGAACATTCAGTACTTC. Translated, it gives CASSQDLTENIQYF.

This chain connects TRBV2 to TRBJ2-7, with TRBD1 identical over 10 bases. Losses at the gene ends were 5 bases for V and 4 bases for J; bases not matched to a gene: 8. Germline lookup yields CDR1 SNHLY and CDR2 FYNNEI. The CDR3 consists of 15 residues. For the CDR3, the DNA is TGTGCCAGCAGTAAAAGACAGGGGGCGAGGTACGAGCAGTACTTC. It translates to CASSKRQGARYEQYF.

A few counts support this clonotype. This chain connects TRBV5-1 to TRBJ2-3; possible D gene TRBD2, 5 bases. The CDR3 totals 13 residues. Germline V gene lookup returns CDR1 SGHRS and CDR2 YFSETQ. Trimming shortened V by 5 bases and J by 5 bases, and 12 bases separated the two germline ends. CDR3 sequence reads: CASRGLHVDTQYF. CDR3 sequence (DNA): TGCGCCAGCAGAGGACTGCATGTAGATACGCAGTATTTT. Full variable domain (rest looked up from reference TRBV5-1 and TRBJ2-3): KAGVTQTPRYLIKTRGQQVTLSCSPISGHRSVSWYQQTPGQGLQFLFEYFSETQRNKGNFPGRFSGRQFSNSRSEMNVSTLELGDSALYLCASRGLHVDTQYFGPGTRLTVL.